The T cell receptor (beta chain) under discussion was sequenced for a study of shared T cell receptors in the human thymus. This CDR3 is 14 amino acids long. In germline, CDR1 is MNHEY, CDR2 SVGAGI. V shed 4 bases, J shed 5 bases, and the junction held 7 bases outside the gene matches. The assay was immunoSEQ multiplex PCR, and TCRdb's table has in-frame clones only and misses some. The sample carries 720,000 or so clones, over 75% recorded once. These same data were also listed under a study on human thymus T cells. From that paper: Resected material from corrective heart surgery provided the thymus tissue analysed. Repertoires sampled from thymus and blood appeared biased in V and J gene usage. In unrelated individuals, thymic repertoires overlapped highly, according to related research.

Specimen: thymocytes. The clonotype comes from a girl less than two years old with a congenital heart defect. This rearrangement joins TRBV6-5 to TRBJ1-2; 7 positions match TRBD1. The CDR3 DNA reads as TGTGCCAGCAGTTTCCGGGACAGTCTTTATGGCTACACCTTC. The encoded protein is CASSFRDSLYGYTF.